Below are 6 T cell receptor beta chains sequenced from a single sample in a study of cytomegalovirus exposure and HLA in healthy donors. Both 60 Vbeta primers and 13 Jbeta primers went into the PCR. TCRdb's table, derived via immunoSEQ multiplex PCR, lists solely in-frame clones and lacks some. The sample comprises approximately 150,000 clones, roughly 80% of which are singletons, and 1.3% rests with the top ten. Sample: PBMCs. The receptors here all came from a man in his thirties or forties in good health and CMV-seronegative.

The chain is built from TRBV13 and TRBJ2-1; 10 bases match TRBD2. V lost 5 bases to trimming and J lost 7 bases; unmatched junction nucleotides: 11. The CDR3 runs to 16 residues. From germline, CDR1 is PRHDT and CDR2 FYEKMQ (reference sequence). The CDR3 coding sequence is TGTGCCAGCAGCCCCTCGACTAGCGGGTCTTGGAATGAGCAGTTCTTC. Its protein product is CASSPSTSGSWNEQFF.

This chain connects TRBV28 to TRBJ2-1, with 10 bases that match TRBD2. V was clipped by 7 bases and J by 4 bases; unmatched bases: 10. CDR3 size: 16 residues. Germline V lookup: CDR1 MDHEN, CDR2 SYDVKM. The chain's CDR3 is CASTLRLAGLYNEQFF. For the CDR3, the DNA is TGTGCCAGCACCCTCCGACTAGCGGGTTTATACAATGAGCAGTTCTTC.

The chain couples TRBV27 to TRBJ1-1; no firm D call. Germline values: CDR1 MNHEY, CDR2 SMNVEV (reference sequence). Trimming shortened V by 7 bases and J by 7 bases, and 16 bases separated the two germline ends. This CDR3 is 13 amino acids long. CDR3 sequence (DNA): TGTGCCAGCAATCGACTCGGGGAGGGTGAAGCTTTCTTT. This sequence encodes CASNRLGEGEAFF.

The J gene is TRBJ2-7, the V gene TRBV5-1, with TRBD1 matching over 8 bases. The ends lost 2 bases at V and 1 base at J; junction bases unmatched: 11. This CDR3 region has 17 residues. Germline CDR1 and CDR2: SGHRS and YFSETQ. The CDR3 sequence is CASSFQIPGQESYEQYF. CDR3 nucleotides: TGCGCCAGCAGCTTCCAAATTCCGGGACAGGAGTCCTACGAGCAGTACTTC.

J is TRBJ1-2 and V is TRBV9, with TRBD1 matching 10 bases. Unmatched junction bases numbered 1, after V lost 2 bases and J lost 6 bases. The CDR3 loop spans 13 amino acids. Germline V gives CDR1 SGDLS, CDR2 YYNGEE. CDR3 nucleotides: TGTGCCAGCAGCGTCGGGACAGGGGATGGCTACACCTTC. As protein: CASSVGTGDGYTF.

The chain carries TRBV7-9 and TRBJ2-5, with D unclear. Germline V gene data show CDR1 as SEHNR and CDR2 as FQNEAQ (reference sequence). The CDR3 has 14 residues. V was cut by 1 base and J by 5 bases, with 11 bases left in between. CDR3 residues: CASSLGLAVETQYF. The CDR3 region has the DNA TGTGCCAGCAGCTTAGGTTTGGCGGTTGAGACCCAGTACTTC.